This T cell receptor beta chain came from a study of blood T cell repertoires in COVID-19. Across the whole study: Sample material is recorded as cDNA or gDNA derived from T cells, B-cell-depleted T cells, or PBMCs.

Method: immunoSEQ multiplex PCR; TCRdb's copy keeps in-frame clones and lacks some. The table has 50,000 to 55,000 clones, roughly 87% seen once. This CDR3 spans 14 amino acids. The germline gives CDR1 LNHDA, CDR2 SQIVND (reference sequence). V was pared by 5 bases and J by 5 bases, with 4 bases of the junction left unmatched. The genes are TRBV19 and TRBJ2-5; 11 bases are shared with TRBD1. This sequence was found in a human donor with active COVID-19. The donor label of this sample is uncertain. The specimen sequenced was peripheral blood. The CDR3: CASSGQGAAETQYF. The CDR3, as DNA: TGTGCCAGTAGTGGACAGGGGGCTGCTGAGACCCAGTACTTC.